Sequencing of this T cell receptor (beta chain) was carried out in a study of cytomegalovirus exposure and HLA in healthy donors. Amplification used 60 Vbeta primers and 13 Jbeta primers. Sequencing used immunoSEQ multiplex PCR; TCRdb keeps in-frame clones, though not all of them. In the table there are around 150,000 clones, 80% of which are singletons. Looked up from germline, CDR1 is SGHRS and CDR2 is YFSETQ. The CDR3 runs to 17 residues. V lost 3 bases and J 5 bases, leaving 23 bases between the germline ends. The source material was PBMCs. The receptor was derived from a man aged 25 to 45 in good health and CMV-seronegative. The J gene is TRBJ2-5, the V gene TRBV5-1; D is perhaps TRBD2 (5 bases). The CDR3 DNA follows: TGCGCCAGCAGCTCCCCCGAGGCGGGCCTTAGGTCGGAGACCCAGTACTTC. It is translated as CASSSPEAGLRSETQYF. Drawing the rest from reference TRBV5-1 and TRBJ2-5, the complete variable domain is KAGVTQTPRYLIKTRGQQVTLSCSPISGHRSVSWYQQTPGQGLQFLFEYFSETQRNKGNFPGRFSGRQFSNSRSEMNVSTLELGDSALYLCASSSPEAGLRSETQYFGPGTRLLVL.